This passage covers 19 T cell receptor beta chains from one sample sequenced in a study of T-cell memory formation after mild COVID-19. TCRdb independently ran MiXCR on the 5' RACE reads; one entry per CDR3 protein. Seen here are roughly 610,000 distinct CDR3 sequences, 17% observed once, and the top ten hold roughly 7.8%. The sequenced sample consisted of PBMCs or a T cell subset sorted from them (not recorded which). These receptors came from an adult woman who had mild COVID-19 (a few samples of this study predate the infection). Cell type and time point are not known.

This clonotype was counted a few times. The rearrangement joins TRBV3-1 to TRBJ1-3; D might be TRBD1 (6 bases). Germline V gene data show CDR1 as LGHDT and CDR2 as YNNKEL (reference sequence). This CDR3 is built from 16 residues. V lost 4 bases and J lost 0, with 13 bases in between. Here the CDR3 reads CASSPWTADSGNTIYF. The CDR3, as DNA: TGTGCCAGCAGCCCCTGGACAGCAGACTCTGGAAACACCATATATTTT.

The rearrangement joins TRBV7-3 to TRBJ2-2, with D possibly being TRBD1 or TRBD2 (5 bases each). The CDR3 extends over 14 amino acids. V was pared by 10 bases and J by 4 bases, with 16 bases between. The germline CDR1 and CDR2 sequences are SGHTA and FQGTGA. The CDR3 protein is CATQGPSPTGELFF. For the CDR3, the DNA is TGTGCCACCCAGGGTCCTAGCCCCACCGGGGAGCTGTTTTTT.

This clonotype was observed many times. This sequence joins TRBV7-3 and TRBJ2-4, with 7 bases identical to TRBD1. Germline CDR1 SGHTA, CDR2 FQGTGA. J was trimmed by 2 bases and V by 5 bases; bases with no gene match: 9. CDR3 length: 16 residues. The CDR3 protein is CASSAQGMGTKNIQYF. CDR3 in DNA: TGTGCCAGCAGCGCACAGGGGATGGGGACCAAAAACATTCAGTACTTC.

CDR3 nucleotide sequence: TGCGCCAGCAGCATCGGGACGTCCGCCGGGAACTATGGCTACACCTTC. It translates to CASSIGTSAGNYGYTF. The chain recombines TRBV5-1 with TRBJ1-2; possibly TRBD1 for D (5 bases). V lost 4 bases, J lost 2 bases, and 18 bases lay in between. The CDR3 runs 16 residues. Per the germline V gene, CDR1 is SGHRS and CDR2 is YFSETQ.

The V call is TRBV6-2 or TRBV6-3, the J call TRBJ2-1; the match to TRBD2 covers 10 bases. This CDR3 spans 20 amino acids. The V and J ends lost 0 bases and 0 bases, in that order; junction bases with no gene match: 11. Germline-derived CDR1 and CDR2 are MNHEY and SVGEGT. CDR3 nucleotide sequence: TGTGCCAGCAGTTACTCTAGGCTAGCGGGAGATTGGAGCTCCTACAATGAGCAGTTCTTC. It encodes CASSYSRLAGDWSSYNEQFF.

The chain has TRBV21-1 and TRBJ1-6. TRBV21-1 is assigned pseudogene status. The CDR3 has 12 amino acids. CDR3 sequence: CASERGNSPLHF. DNA for the CDR3: TGTGCCAGCGAACGTGGGAATTCACCCCTCCACTTT.

The DNA for the CDR3 is TGTGCCAGCACCTGGACTAGCGGGACATTTGTGGAGACCCAGTACTTC. The encoded protein is CASTWTSGTFVETQYF. The V gene is TRBV12-3 or TRBV12-4, the J gene TRBJ2-5; 12 bases fit TRBD2. The CDR3 consists of 16 residues. V lost 7 bases to trimming and J lost 5 bases; unmatched junction nucleotides: 11.

This clonotype turned up a few times. This chain joins TRBV12-3 or TRBV12-4 and TRBJ1-4, with D unclear. This CDR3 is 13 amino acids long. V lost 5 bases, J lost 8 bases, and 12 bases lay in between. The CDR3 sequence: CASSRASGEKLFF. The CDR3 bases are TGTGCCAGCAGTCGAGCATCGGGGGAAAAACTGTTTTTT.

This clonotype was picked up a small number of times. The V call is TRBV5-4, the J call TRBJ2-5, with a possible D match to TRBD1 (6 bases). Trimming pared 4 bases from V and 5 bases from J, leaving 15 bases between. The length of the CDR3 is 14 residues. The germline V gene encodes CDR1 SGHNT and CDR2 YYREEE (reference sequence). The CDR3 DNA is TGTGCCAGCAGCCCTACAGGGATGGGGGAGACCCAGTACTTC. Translation gives CASSPTGMGETQYF.

V gene TRBV7-9 combines with J gene TRBJ2-1; D is ambiguous. Trimming removed 5 bases at V and 0 bases at J, with 11 bases between. CDR3 length: 15 amino acids. The germline gives CDR1 SEHNR, CDR2 FQNEAQ (reference sequence). DNA of the CDR3: TGTGCCAGCAGCAGGGCCCTGAGCTCCTACAATGAGCAGTTCTTC. Translating it yields CASSRALSSYNEQFF.

V is TRBV5-1 and J is TRBJ1-3; D is unresolved. This CDR3 contains 15 residues. Germline V gene sequence: CDR1 SGHRS, CDR2 YFSETQ. Between the trimmed V and J ends, which lost 7 bases and 2 bases, there was a span of 16 bases. In DNA, the CDR3 is TGCGCCAGCGTACCGACCCCGGGGACTGGAAACACCATATATTTT. Its protein product is CASVPTPGTGNTIYF.

The chain links TRBV9 to TRBJ1-1; TRBD1 matches 8 bases. After removal of 2 bases from V and 1 base from J, the junction contained 7 bases not matched to a gene. The CDR3 has 16 amino acids. The V gene's germline CDR1 is SGDLS and CDR2 YYNGEE. The CDR3 sequence is CASSVTGEERNTEAFF. The CDR3 region has the DNA TGTGCCAGCAGCGTGACAGGGGAGGAACGGAACACTGAAGCTTTCTTT. The whole variable domain, filled in from reference TRBV9 and TRBJ1-1, reads DSGVTQTPKHLITATGQRVTLRCSPRSGDLSVYWYQQSLDQGLQFLIQYYNGEERAKGNILERFSAQQFPDLHSELNLSSLELGDSALYFCASSVTGEERNTEAFFGQGTRLTVV.

This clonotype came up a few times. The CDR3 DNA is TGTGCCAGCAGTCGTAGCGGGAGGAGTTACAATGAGCAGTTCTTC. This encodes CASSRSGRSYNEQFF. This chain links TRBV6-1 with TRBJ2-1; 10 bases match TRBD2. Germline-derived CDR1 and CDR2 are MNHNS and SASEGT. V shed 5 bases, J shed 4 bases, and the junction held 5 bases outside the gene matches. The CDR3 sequence is 15 residues long.

The genes are TRBV7-8 and TRBJ1-4; weak D call: TRBD1 (5 bases). The germline V gene has CDR1 SGHVS and CDR2 FQNEAQ. Trimming took 1 base from V and 7 from J, leaving 10 bases between them. The CDR3 is 14 amino acids. The CDR3 region has the DNA TGTGCCAGCAGCTTAGAATATCAGGGTGAAAAACTGTTTTTT. This translates into CASSLEYQGEKLFF.

This clonotype was counted only a few times. This chain uses TRBV4-3 with TRBJ2-1; 8 positions agree with TRBD2. Per germline, CDR1 LGHNA and CDR2 YSLEER. The V segment lost 0 bases and the J segment 4 bases; nucleotides outside the gene matches: 5. This CDR3 is built from 16 residues. The CDR3 loop reads CASSQDRTSGYNEQFF. CDR3 coding DNA: TGCGCCAGCAGCCAAGATCGAACTAGCGGTTACAATGAGCAGTTCTTC.

The gene calls are TRBV3-1 and TRBJ2-1, with 10 bases lining up with TRBD2. Germline V lookup: CDR1 LGHDT, CDR2 YNNKEL (reference sequence). Trimming at V came to 3 bases and at J to 6 bases, leaving 8 bases not matched to a gene. There are 16 residues in the CDR3. The CDR3 region has the DNA TGTGCCAGCAGCCACATCAGCGGGGGGGCTCTCAATGAGCAGTTCTTC. Translation gives CASSHISGGALNEQFF.

This chain joins TRBV5-1 and TRBJ1-5; D uncertain. CDR1 is SGHRS, CDR2 YFSETQ, per germline. This CDR3 is 15 amino acids long. V dropped 0 bases and J dropped 7 bases, with 14 bases sitting between them. CDR3: CASSLGGGRGQPQHF. DNA for the CDR3: TGCGCCAGCAGCTTGGGGGGTGGCCGGGGACAGCCCCAGCATTTT. Combining the CDR3 with reference TRBV5-1 and TRBJ1-5 gives the whole variable domain KAGVTQTPRYLIKTRGQQVTLSCSPISGHRSVSWYQQTPGQGLQFLFEYFSETQRNKGNFPGRFSGRQFSNSRSEMNVSTLELGDSALYLCASSLGGGRGQPQHFGDGTRLSIL.

This clonotype was observed a handful of times. The chain links TRBV3-1 to TRBJ2-5; D unresolved. Germline V gives CDR1 LGHDT, CDR2 YNNKEL (reference sequence). The CDR3 sequence is 21 residues long. V gave up 0 bases and J gave up 5 bases, with 31 bases separating them. The chain's CDR3 is CASSQDPIDPHPSTPSETQYF. CDR3 sequence (DNA): TGTGCCAGCAGCCAAGATCCCATAGACCCTCACCCCTCCACACCTTCGGAGACCCAGTACTTC.

The rearrangement uses TRBV6-5 and TRBJ1-1; D is unclear. This CDR3 comprises 13 residues. Germline V gene data show CDR1 as MNHEY and CDR2 as SVGAGI. V was pared by 8 bases and J by 0 bases, with 10 bases between. The CDR3 loop is CASQLAVNTEAFF. The CDR3, as DNA: TGTGCCAGCCAACTGGCGGTGAACACTGAAGCTTTCTTT.